Listed below are T cell receptor beta chains from one sample, sequenced in a study of T cells in Graves' hyperthyroidism and ophthalmopathy. TCRdb redid the calling of the multiplex PCR reads with MiXCR, one entry per CDR3 protein. The sample shows fewer than 650,000 distinct CDR3 sequences, approximately 13% of them seen only once. The sample was blood. Source of these receptors: a woman younger than 45 with Graves' hyperthyroidism that later progressed to Graves' ophthalmopathy. The CDR3 runs from the conserved cysteine through the conserved F or W. A D gene is named only where the DNA matches it firmly. The size field is filled for only some rows; it gives once, few, many or a size class.

cdr3_nt	cdr3_aa	d_call	clone_size	v_call	j_call
TGTGCCAGCTCACCAGGCAGTGAGCAGTTCTTC	CASSPGSEQFF	.	.	TRBV18	TRBJ2-1
TGTGCCAGTGTCCCGGGACAGGGACCTAACTATGGCTACACCTTC	CASVPGQGPNYGYTF	TRBD1	many	TRBV19	TRBJ1-2
TGTGCCAGCAGTTGGGGGCAGGTCGGCAATCAGCCCCAGCATTTT	CASSWGQVGNQPQHF	.	few	TRBV6-1	TRBJ1-5
TGTGCCAGCAGCGCCGAGTGGGGCCCCCGCTACGAGCAGTACTTC	CASSAEWGPRYEQYF	.	many	TRBV7-2	TRBJ2-7
TGTGCCATCAGTGTCGCGGCTAGCGGGAGCTACGAGCAGTACTTC	CAISVAASGSYEQYF	TRBD2	many	TRBV10-3	TRBJ2-7
TGTGCCAGCTCACCACGTGGCAGCTTTGAAAAACTGTTTTTT	CASSPRGSFEKLFF	.	.	TRBV18	TRBJ1-4
TGTGCCAGCAGCCCATTTCCGACTAGCACTATCCAAGAGACCCAGTACTTC	CASSPFPTSTIQETQYF	TRBD2	few	TRBV11-3	TRBJ2-5
TGCAGTGCTAGAGCCACCCCCTACGAGCAGTACTTC	CSARATPYEQYF	.	many	TRBV20-1	TRBJ2-7
TGTGCCAGCAGTTTAGGCCCCCATCAGCCCCAGCATTTT	CASSLGPHQPQHF	.	.	TRBV27	TRBJ1-5
TGTGCCAGCACCCCCGGGAGTAGCGGGAGGGTAGGAGATACGCAGTATTTT	CASTPGSSGRVGDTQYF	TRBD2	many	TRBV12-3/TRBV12-4	TRBJ2-3
TGTGCCAGCAGTTTTACAGGGGGCCTCTTGCGCACTGAAGCTTTCTTT	CASSFTGGLLRTEAFF	TRBD1	many	TRBV28	TRBJ1-1
TGTGCCAGCTCACCGCCGCAGGGTCTCGTCGGAAACACCATATATTTT	CASSPPQGLVGNTIYF	.	many	TRBV18	TRBJ1-3
TGTGCCAGCTCACCAGCCGGCGGGGATCCCTACGAGCAGTACTTC	CASSPAGGDPYEQYF	.	.	TRBV18	TRBJ2-7
TGTGCCAGCTCACTTCAGGGGAGCAAAAACATTCAGTACTTC	CASSLQGSKNIQYF	.	many	TRBV18	TRBJ2-4
TGTGCCAGCAGGAGGGACAGGGTTTACGAAAAACTGTTTTTT	CASRRDRVYEKLFF	TRBD1	few	TRBV6-1	TRBJ1-4
TGTGCCAGCGGGACAGGGGTGACCGAGCAGTACTTC	CASGTGVTEQYF	TRBD1	many	TRBV6-1	TRBJ2-7
TGCGCCAGCAGCTTGGCCGGGGTCCCGCAGTATTTT	CASSLAGVPQYF	.	few	TRBV5-1	TRBJ2-3
TGTGCCACCAGTGATTTGGCGGGGTCGGGGGATGAGCAGTTCTTC	CATSDLAGSGDEQFF	.	many	TRBV24-1	TRBJ2-1
TGTGCCAGCAGCCAAGGGATTAGCGGAGTTGGGAATGAGCAGTTCTTC	CASSQGISGVGNEQFF	.	.	TRBV3-1	TRBJ2-1
TGTGCCAGCCCTGTAGCGGGAAATGAGCAGTTCTTC	CASPVAGNEQFF	TRBD2	many	TRBV2	TRBJ2-1
TGTGCCAGCAGCTCGACCGGCAATGAGCAGTTCTTC	CASSSTGNEQFF	.	many	TRBV11-3	TRBJ2-1
TGTGCCACCAGCCGCCCCCCAGCGGGAGTGGCAGATACGCAGTATTTT	CATSRPPAGVADTQYF	TRBD2	many	TRBV15	TRBJ2-3
TGCAGTGCTAGTGGGCAGGGGAGCTCCTATAATTCACCCCTCCACTTT	CSASGQGSSYNSPLHF	.	.	TRBV20-1	TRBJ1-6
TGCAGTGCTGAAGGCGGGGGGGCCACAGATACGCAGTATTTT	CSAEGGGATDTQYF	TRBD2	.	TRBV20-1	TRBJ2-3
TGTGCCAGCAGTGATAACCAAGAGACCCAGTACTTC	CASSDNQETQYF	.	many	TRBV2	TRBJ2-5
TGCGCCAGCAGCCTAAACAGGGAACGCTACACCTTC	CASSLNRERYTF	.	many	TRBV5-1	TRBJ1-2
TGTGCCAGCAGCTCTCCGGTCGGGCAGGAAAGCTACGAGCAGTACTTC	CASSSPVGQESYEQYF	.	.	TRBV11-3	TRBJ2-7
TGTGCCAGCTCACCAAACGGCTTCGACTATGGCTACACCTTC	CASSPNGFDYGYTF	.	many	TRBV18	TRBJ1-2
TGTGCCAGCAGCGTCCGGACAGCCGGCAATGAGCAGTTCTTC	CASSVRTAGNEQFF	.	few	TRBV9	TRBJ2-1
TGCGCCAGCAGCCCGCTGACGGACAGGGGGGTTAACTATGGCTACACCTTC	CASSPLTDRGVNYGYTF	TRBD1	few	TRBV4-1	TRBJ1-2
TGTGCCAGCAGCTTAGCGAACGGGGGTGGAAACACCATATATTTT	CASSLANGGGNTIYF	.	few	TRBV7-9	TRBJ1-3
TGTGCCAGCAGAACAGGATCCCAGGGCTACACCTTC	CASRTGSQGYTF	.	many	TRBV27	TRBJ1-2
TGTGCCAGTAGTATAGTCCTAGCGGGAGTGACTGAGCAGTTCTTC	CASSIVLAGVTEQFF	TRBD2	.	TRBV19	TRBJ2-1
TGTGCCAGCAACAATCAACCGGGACATTCAAATGAGCAGTTCTTC	CASNNQPGHSNEQFF	.	many	TRBV5-5	TRBJ2-1
TGTGCCTGGAGTTTAGCCACCTATGGCTACACCTTC	CAWSLATYGYTF	.	many	TRBV30	TRBJ1-2
TGTGCCAGCAGGGGGACTAGGCATATCGAGCAGTACTTC	CASRGTRHIEQYF	TRBD2	many	TRBV11-2	TRBJ2-7
TGCAGTGCCCCTCCTATGGTAGACACGTTCTTC	CSAPPMVDTFF	.	few	TRBV20-1	TRBJ2-1
TGTGCCAGCAGACCGCCGGGACTACTCACAGATACGCAGTATTTT	CASRPPGLLTDTQYF	TRBD2	few	TRBV7-3	TRBJ2-3
TGTGCCAGCAGCCCGGGACAGGGGACTATAATTGAGCAGTTCTTC	CASSPGQGTIIEQFF	TRBD1	many	TRBV7-9	TRBJ2-1
TGTGCCAGTAGTATGACAGTCGGCCAGCCCCAGCATTTT	CASSMTVGQPQHF	.	many	TRBV19	TRBJ1-5
TGCAGTGCTATCGGTATCGCGGTGATGAACACTGAAGCTTTCTTT	CSAIGIAVMNTEAFF	.	few	TRBV20-1	TRBJ1-1
TGTGCCAGCACCGAGGGGCCCGTTGATCAGCCCCAGCATTTT	CASTEGPVDQPQHF	.	many	TRBV2	TRBJ1-5
TGTGCCAGCAGCTTAGCTACCGGGACAGCGAACACTGAAGCTTTCTTT	CASSLATGTANTEAFF	TRBD1	.	TRBV7-2	TRBJ1-1
TGCGCCAGCAGCTCTGGCGGGGGTAGGTTCGAGCAGTACTTC	CASSSGGGRFEQYF	TRBD2	few	TRBV5-1	TRBJ2-7
TGTGCCAGCAGTCGCGCACCAGGGGGAACTGAAGCTTTCTTT	CASSRAPGGTEAFF	TRBD1	many	TRBV12-3/TRBV12-4	TRBJ1-1
TGTGCCTGGAGTCCCTCGGGACGGGCAAACTATGGCTACACCTTC	CAWSPSGRANYGYTF	.	.	TRBV30	TRBJ1-2
TGTGCCAGCAGCCCCCGAGGGGCGGGCCTCACCTACGAGCAGTACTTC	CASSPRGAGLTYEQYF	.	.	TRBV7-8	TRBJ2-7
TGTGCCAGCCGAGCTCGGACATTGAACACCGGGGAGCTGTTTTTT	CASRARTLNTGELFF	.	many	TRBV28	TRBJ2-2
TGTGCCAGCCGACCGGGAGGGAGAGACACTGAAGCTTTCTTT	CASRPGGRDTEAFF	.	many	TRBV5-5	TRBJ1-1
TGTGCCAGCAGCGTTCGGGACTCCATGTGGGGTGAGCAGTTCTTC	CASSVRDSMWGEQFF	.	few	TRBV7-2	TRBJ2-1
TGTGCCTGGAGGCGGGGACAGGTCCCTAACTATGGCTACACCTTC	CAWRRGQVPNYGYTF	TRBD1	many	TRBV30	TRBJ1-2
TGTGCCAGCAGCATACAGGGAAATAGCAATCAGCCCCAGCATTTT	CASSIQGNSNQPQHF	.	many	TRBV11-2	TRBJ1-5
TGTGCCAGCAGCGTACCGGGGACCGACTATAATTCACCCCTCCACTTT	CASSVPGTDYNSPLHF	.	.	TRBV7-9	TRBJ1-6
TGTGCCAGCAGTCTCCTAGCAGGGAACAATCAGCCCCAGCATTTT	CASSLLAGNNQPQHF	.	many	TRBV12-3/TRBV12-4	TRBJ1-5
TGTGCCAGTACCCGACTAGCGGGGTGGAATGAGCAGTTCTTC	CASTRLAGWNEQFF	TRBD2	.	TRBV10-2	TRBJ2-1
TGCGCCAGCAGCCCCGGCCCCCCCACCTACGAGCAGTACTTC	CASSPGPPTYEQYF	.	few	TRBV4-3	TRBJ2-7
TGTGCCAGCAGCACCGGGGAGGAGGACACCGGGGAGCTGTTTTTT	CASSTGEEDTGELFF	.	many	TRBV4-2	TRBJ2-2
TGTGCCAGCAGTCAACAGGGATACGAGCAGTACTTC	CASSQQGYEQYF	.	many	TRBV7-2	TRBJ2-7
TGTGCCAGCAACTTTGGGACGAACACCGGGGAGCTGTTTTTT	CASNFGTNTGELFF	.	.	TRBV12-3/TRBV12-4	TRBJ2-2
TGCGCCAGCAGCCAAGAGACAGGGCGCTCACCCCTCCACTTT	CASSQETGRSPLHF	TRBD1	many	TRBV4-3	TRBJ1-6